The rows below give T cell receptor beta chains drawn from one sample of a study of blood T cell repertoires in COVID-19. Clones were sequenced by immunoSEQ multiplex PCR, and TCRdb holds only the in-frame ones, with some missing. The sample has some 260,000 clones, roughly 90% seen once. The sequencing input was peripheral blood. These TCRs come from a human donor in a cohort sampled during active COVID-19. Both conserved end residues are part of each CDR3. Fields, in order: V gene, clone size, J gene, D gene, CDR3 protein, CDR3 DNA. The D gene is left open where the match is weak. Clone size is not always given. Where it is, it says once, few, many or a class for expanded clones.

v_gene: TRBV6-5; abundance: once; j_gene: TRBJ1-5; d_gene: TRBD1; CDR3aa: CASTDREGNQPQHF; CDR3nt: TGTGCCAGTACGGACAGGGAGGGCAATCAGCCCCAGCATTTT
v_gene: TRBV7-2; abundance: few; j_gene: TRBJ1-5; d_gene: .; CDR3aa: CASSLGQLINQPQHF; CDR3nt: TGTGCCAGCAGCTTAGGCCAGTTAATCAATCAGCCCCAGCATTTT
v_gene: TRBV6-5; abundance: once; j_gene: TRBJ1-2; d_gene: .; CDR3aa: CASSYSRGRRGYTF; CDR3nt: TGTGCCAGCAGTTACTCGCGGGGGCGCCGGGGCTACACCTTC
v_gene: TRBV9; abundance: .; j_gene: TRBJ2-3; d_gene: TRBD2; CDR3aa: CASSASSGGSTGTDTQYF; CDR3nt: TGTGCCAGCAGCGCAAGCTCGGGGGGATCCACCGGCACAGATACGCAGTATTTT
v_gene: TRBV7-9; abundance: .; j_gene: TRBJ2-7; d_gene: TRBD2; CDR3aa: CATISGQTYEQYF; CDR3nt: TGTGCCACAATTAGCGGGCAGACCTACGAGCAGTACTTC
v_gene: TRBV11-1; abundance: .; j_gene: TRBJ1-1; d_gene: .; CDR3aa: CASSLAVRGSAFF; CDR3nt: TGTGCCAGCAGCTTAGCGGTAAGGGGATCAGCTTTCTTT
v_gene: TRBV19; abundance: .; j_gene: TRBJ2-7; d_gene: TRBD1; CDR3aa: CASSTGTGAYEQYF; CDR3nt: TGTGCCAGTAGTACCGGGACAGGGGCCTACGAGCAGTACTTC
v_gene: TRBV2; abundance: .; j_gene: TRBJ1-4; d_gene: TRBD1; CDR3aa: CASSWGGQGVEKLFF; CDR3nt: TGTGCCAGCAGCTGGGGTGGACAGGGGGTTGAAAAACTGTTTTTT
v_gene: TRBV5-4; abundance: .; j_gene: TRBJ2-1; d_gene: .; CDR3aa: CASAGSGSYNEQFF; CDR3nt: TGTGCCAGCGCCGGGAGCGGCTCCTACAATGAGCAGTTCTTC
v_gene: TRBV25-1; abundance: .; j_gene: TRBJ1-4; d_gene: .; CDR3aa: CASSEQGGLREKLFF; CDR3nt: TGTGCCAGCAGTGAACAGGGTGGTTTAAGAGAAAAACTGTTTTTT
v_gene: TRBV28; abundance: .; j_gene: TRBJ2-2; d_gene: TRBD1; CDR3aa: CASKQQGGATGELFF; CDR3nt: TGTGCCAGCAAACAACAGGGGGGTGCCACCGGGGAGCTGTTTTTT
v_gene: TRBV6-2/TRBV6-3; abundance: once; j_gene: TRBJ1-5; d_gene: .; CDR3aa: CASSYSSLNQPQHF; CDR3nt: TGTGCCAGCAGTTACTCCTCCCTCAATCAGCCCCAGCATTTT
v_gene: TRBV2; abundance: .; j_gene: TRBJ1-4; d_gene: TRBD1; CDR3aa: CASSVDRGGNEKLFF; CDR3nt: TGTGCCAGCAGCGTGGACAGGGGCGGTAATGAAAAACTGTTTTTT
v_gene: TRBV15; abundance: .; j_gene: TRBJ2-7; d_gene: TRBD1; CDR3aa: CATSISTGTGYEQYF; CDR3nt: TGTGCCACCAGCATCAGCACCGGGACAGGCTACGAGCAGTACTTC
v_gene: TRBV18; abundance: .; j_gene: TRBJ2-2; d_gene: TRBD1; CDR3aa: CASSPSGQTNTGELFF; CDR3nt: TGTGCCAGCTCACCGTCGGGACAGACGAACACCGGGGAGCTGTTTTTT
v_gene: TRBV7-8; abundance: .; j_gene: TRBJ1-1; d_gene: TRBD1; CDR3aa: CASSLATGGGSTEAFF; CDR3nt: TGTGCCAGCAGCTTAGCGACAGGGGGAGGTAGCACTGAAGCTTTCTTT
v_gene: TRBV7-2; abundance: .; j_gene: TRBJ1-2; d_gene: .; CDR3aa: CASSSVGGLGYTF; CDR3nt: TGTGCCAGCAGCTCCGTCGGGGGGCTCGGCTACACCTTC
v_gene: TRBV28; abundance: .; j_gene: TRBJ2-7; d_gene: .; CDR3aa: CASKEVVRSYEQYF; CDR3nt: TGTGCCAGCAAAGAGGTGGTACGGTCCTACGAGCAGTACTTC